The clone carrying this T cell receptor (beta chain) was recorded a few times. Antigen: not known. These data come from a study of regulatory T cells in long-lasting Graves disease. Study-wide findings and caveats: Newly diagnosed patients had higher TCR diversity than persistent Graves' patients did. Persistent disease was associated with favored TRBV28 usage and with favored use of TRBJ1-2 and TRBJ2-5.

The germline V gene has CDR1 DFQATT and CDR2 SNEGSKA (reference sequence). This CDR3 comprises 13 residues. Trimming shortened V by 4 bases and J by 0 bases, and 7 bases separated the two germline ends. Investigators prepared the TCR beta libraries by applying iRepertoire HTBI primers and Arm-PCR of CDR3 regions. TCRdb reprocessed the multiplex PCR reads via MiXCR and lists one record per CDR3 protein. Counted here are some 220,000 distinct CDR3 sequences, roughly a fifth occurring once; the ten biggest clones make up about 10%. Specified time point: newly diagnosed GD, antithyroid drugs for less than 3 months. The TCR library was made from RNA extracted from PBMCs. These data were also reused for a study on T cells in Graves' hyperthyroidism and ophthalmopathy. From that report: Graves' hyperthyroidism showing no ophthalmopathy progression within 18 months was considered stable. Participants, patients aged 18 to 65, had newly diagnosed hyperthyroidism with a duration under 2 months.

The TCR was taken from a woman under 40 with Graves disease. This rearrangement joins TRBV20-1 to TRBJ1-3, with a possible D match to TRBD1 (5 bases). Sequenced here: peripheral blood mononuclear cells (PBMCs), sampled at new diagnosis, from a patient treated with antithyroid drugs. CDR3 in DNA: TGCAGTGCTACTGGACACTCTGGAAACACCATATATTTT. This codes for CSATGHSGNTIYF.